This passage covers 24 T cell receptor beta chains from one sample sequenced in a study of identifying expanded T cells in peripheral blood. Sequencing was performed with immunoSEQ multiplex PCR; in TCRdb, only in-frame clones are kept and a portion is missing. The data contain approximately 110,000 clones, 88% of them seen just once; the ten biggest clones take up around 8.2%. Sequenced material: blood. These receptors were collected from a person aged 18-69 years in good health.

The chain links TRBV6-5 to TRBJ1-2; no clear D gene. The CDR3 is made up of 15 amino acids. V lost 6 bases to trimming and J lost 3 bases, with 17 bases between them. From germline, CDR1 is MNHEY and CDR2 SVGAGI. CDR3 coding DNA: TGTGCCAGCAGCCCCGGGGAAGGAGCCTACTATGGCTACACCTTC. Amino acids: CASSPGEGAYYGYTF.

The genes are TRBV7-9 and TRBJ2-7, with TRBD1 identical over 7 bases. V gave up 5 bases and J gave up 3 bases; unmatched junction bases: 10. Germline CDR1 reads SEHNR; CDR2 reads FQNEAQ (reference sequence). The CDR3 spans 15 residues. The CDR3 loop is CASSGGKGTVYEQYF. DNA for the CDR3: TGTGCCAGCAGCGGGGGAAAGGGGACAGTCTACGAGCAGTACTTC.

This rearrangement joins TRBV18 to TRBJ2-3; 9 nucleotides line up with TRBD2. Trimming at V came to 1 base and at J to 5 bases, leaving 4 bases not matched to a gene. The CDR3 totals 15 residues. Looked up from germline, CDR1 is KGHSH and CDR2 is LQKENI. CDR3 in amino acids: CASSPLAGGQDTQYF. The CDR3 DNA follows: TGTGCCAGCTCACCACTGGCGGGGGGGCAAGATACGCAGTATTTT.

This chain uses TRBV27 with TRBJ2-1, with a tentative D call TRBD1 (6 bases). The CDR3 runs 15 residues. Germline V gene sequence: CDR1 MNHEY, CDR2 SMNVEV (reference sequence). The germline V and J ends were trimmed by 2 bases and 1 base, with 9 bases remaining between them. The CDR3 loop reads CASSLSRGSYNEQFF. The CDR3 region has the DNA TGTGCCAGCAGTTTAAGCAGGGGTTCCTACAATGAGCAGTTCTTC.

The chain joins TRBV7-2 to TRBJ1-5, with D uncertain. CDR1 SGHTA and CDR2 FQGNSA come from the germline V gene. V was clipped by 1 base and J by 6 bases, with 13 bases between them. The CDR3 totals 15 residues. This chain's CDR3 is CASSLGGLGLQPQHF. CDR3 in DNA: TGTGCCAGCAGCTTAGGTGGCCTCGGTCTTCAGCCCCAGCATTTT.

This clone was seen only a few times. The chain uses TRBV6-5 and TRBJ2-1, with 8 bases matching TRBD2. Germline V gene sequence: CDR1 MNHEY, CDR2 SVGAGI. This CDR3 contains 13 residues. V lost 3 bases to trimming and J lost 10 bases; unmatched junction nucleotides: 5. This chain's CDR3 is CASSYDSGREQFF. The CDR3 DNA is TGTGCCAGCAGTTATGACAGCGGGAGAGAGCAGTTCTTC.

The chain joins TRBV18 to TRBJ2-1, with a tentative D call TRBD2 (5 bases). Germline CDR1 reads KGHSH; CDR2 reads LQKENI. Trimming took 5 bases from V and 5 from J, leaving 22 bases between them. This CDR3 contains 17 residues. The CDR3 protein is CASSTQTLGVAHNEQFF. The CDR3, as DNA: TGTGCCAGCTCAACCCAGACCCTCGGGGTAGCCCACAATGAGCAGTTCTTC.

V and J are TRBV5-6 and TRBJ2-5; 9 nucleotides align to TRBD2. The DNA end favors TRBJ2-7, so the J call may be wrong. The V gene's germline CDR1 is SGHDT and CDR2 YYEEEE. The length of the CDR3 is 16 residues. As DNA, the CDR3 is TGTGCCAGCAGCCTGGGTCCGGCGGGAGGGGCCTACGAGCAGTACTTC. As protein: CASSLGPAGGAYEQYF.

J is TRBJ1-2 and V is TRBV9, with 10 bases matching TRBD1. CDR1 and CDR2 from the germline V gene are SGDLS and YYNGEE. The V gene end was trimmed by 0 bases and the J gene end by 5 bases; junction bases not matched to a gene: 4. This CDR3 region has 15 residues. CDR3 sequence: CASSVDGTGVYGYTF. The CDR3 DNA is TGTGCCAGCAGCGTAGATGGGACAGGGGTTTATGGCTACACCTTC.

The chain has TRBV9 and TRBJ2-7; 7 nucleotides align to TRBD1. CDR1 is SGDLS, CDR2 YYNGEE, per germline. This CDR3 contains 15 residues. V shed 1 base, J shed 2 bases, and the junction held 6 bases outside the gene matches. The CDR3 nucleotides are TGTGCCAGCAGCGTAAGCGAGGGGGCGGCCTACGAGCAGTACTTC. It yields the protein CASSVSEGAAYEQYF.

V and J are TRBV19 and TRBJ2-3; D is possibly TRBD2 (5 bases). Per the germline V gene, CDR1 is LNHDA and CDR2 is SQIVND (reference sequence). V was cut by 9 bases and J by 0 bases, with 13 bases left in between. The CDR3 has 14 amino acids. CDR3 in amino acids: CASQRTVSTDTQYF. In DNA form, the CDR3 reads TGTGCCAGCCAGAGGACTGTGAGCACAGATACGCAGTATTTT.

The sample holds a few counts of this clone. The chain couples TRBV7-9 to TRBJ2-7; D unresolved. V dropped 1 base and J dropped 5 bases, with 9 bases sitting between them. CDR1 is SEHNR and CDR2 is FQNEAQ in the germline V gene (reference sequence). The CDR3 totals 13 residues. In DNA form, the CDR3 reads TGTGCCAGCAGCTTAGGGACGCCAAACGAGCAGTACTTC. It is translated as CASSLGTPNEQYF.

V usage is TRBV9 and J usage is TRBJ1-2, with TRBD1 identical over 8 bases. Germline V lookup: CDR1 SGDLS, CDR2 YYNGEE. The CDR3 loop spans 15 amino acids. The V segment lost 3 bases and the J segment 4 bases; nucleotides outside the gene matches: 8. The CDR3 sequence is CASSASGGSGYGYTF. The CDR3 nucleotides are TGTGCCAGCAGCGCGTCAGGGGGCAGCGGCTATGGCTACACCTTC.

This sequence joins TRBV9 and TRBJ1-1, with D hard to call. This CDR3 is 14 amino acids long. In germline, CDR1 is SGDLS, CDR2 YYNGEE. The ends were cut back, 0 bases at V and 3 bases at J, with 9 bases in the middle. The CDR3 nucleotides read TGTGCCAGCAGCGTAGCTGGCAGTTACACTGAAGCTTTCTTT. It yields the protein CASSVAGSYTEAFF.

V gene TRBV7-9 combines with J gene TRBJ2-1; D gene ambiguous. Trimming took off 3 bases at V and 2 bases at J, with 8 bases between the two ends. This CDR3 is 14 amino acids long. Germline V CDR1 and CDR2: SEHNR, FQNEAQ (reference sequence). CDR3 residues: CASSFAGPYNEQFF. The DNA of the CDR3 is TGTGCCAGCAGCTTTGCAGGCCCCTACAATGAGCAGTTCTTC.

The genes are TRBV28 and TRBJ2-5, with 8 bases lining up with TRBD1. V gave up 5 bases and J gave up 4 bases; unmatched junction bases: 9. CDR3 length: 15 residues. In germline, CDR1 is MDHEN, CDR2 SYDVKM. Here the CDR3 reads CASSSQGAGLETQYF. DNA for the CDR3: TGTGCCAGCAGTAGCCAGGGGGCTGGTTTAGAGACCCAGTACTTC. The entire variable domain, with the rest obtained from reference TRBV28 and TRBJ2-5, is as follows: DVKVTQSSRYLVKRTGEKVFLECVQDMDHENMFWYRQDPGLGLRLIYFSYDVKMKEKGDIPEGYSVSREKKERFSLILESASTNQTSMYLCASSSQGAGLETQYFGPGTRLLVL.

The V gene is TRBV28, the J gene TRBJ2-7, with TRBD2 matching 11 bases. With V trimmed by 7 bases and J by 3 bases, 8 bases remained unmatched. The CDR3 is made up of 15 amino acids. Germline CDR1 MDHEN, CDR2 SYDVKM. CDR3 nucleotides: TGTGCCAGCAAGTTGGGACTAGCGGCCAACTACGAGCAGTACTTC. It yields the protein CASKLGLAANYEQYF.

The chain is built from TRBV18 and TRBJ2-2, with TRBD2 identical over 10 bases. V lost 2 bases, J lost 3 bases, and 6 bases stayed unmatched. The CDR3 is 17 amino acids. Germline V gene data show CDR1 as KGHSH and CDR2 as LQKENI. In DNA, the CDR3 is TGTGCCAGCTCACCAGGGGCTAGCGGGAGAGACACCGGGGAGCTGTTTTTT. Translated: CASSPGASGRDTGELFF.

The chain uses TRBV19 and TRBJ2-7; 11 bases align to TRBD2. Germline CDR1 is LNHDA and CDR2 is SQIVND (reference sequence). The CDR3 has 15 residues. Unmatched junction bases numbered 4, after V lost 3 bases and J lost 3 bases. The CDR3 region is CASSMGLAVVYEQYF. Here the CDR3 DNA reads TGTGCCAGTAGTATGGGACTAGCGGTCGTCTACGAGCAGTACTTC. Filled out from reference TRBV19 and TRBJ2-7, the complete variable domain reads DGGITQSPKYLFRKEGQNVTLSCEQNLNHDAMYWYRQDPGQGLRLIYYSQIVNDFQKGDIAEGYSVSREKKESFPLTVTSAQKNPTAFYLCASSMGLAVVYEQYFGPGTRLTVT.

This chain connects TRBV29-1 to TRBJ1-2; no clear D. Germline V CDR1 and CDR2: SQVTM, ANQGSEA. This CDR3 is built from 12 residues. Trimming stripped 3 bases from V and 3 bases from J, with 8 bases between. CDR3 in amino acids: CSVEELDYGYTF. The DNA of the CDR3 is TGCAGCGTTGAGGAGTTGGACTATGGCTACACCTTC.

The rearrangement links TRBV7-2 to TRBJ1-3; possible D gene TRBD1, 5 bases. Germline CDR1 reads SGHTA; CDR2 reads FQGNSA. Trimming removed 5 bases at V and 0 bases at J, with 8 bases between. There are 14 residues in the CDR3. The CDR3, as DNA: TGTGCCAGCAGCCCAGGGAGCTCTGGAAACACCATATATTTT. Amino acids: CASSPGSSGNTIYF.

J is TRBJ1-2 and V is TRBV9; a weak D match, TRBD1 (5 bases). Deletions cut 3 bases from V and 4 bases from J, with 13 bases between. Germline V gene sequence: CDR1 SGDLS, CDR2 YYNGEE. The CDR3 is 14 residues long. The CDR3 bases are TGTGCCAGCAGCGCCGGCGGGGCCCTCTATGGCTACACCTTC. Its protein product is CASSAGGALYGYTF.

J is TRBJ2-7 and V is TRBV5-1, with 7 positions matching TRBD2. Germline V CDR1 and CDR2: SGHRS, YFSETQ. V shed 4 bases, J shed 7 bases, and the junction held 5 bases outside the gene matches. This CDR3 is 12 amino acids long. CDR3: CASSPGGIEQYF. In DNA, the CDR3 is TGCGCCAGCAGCCCCGGGGGGATTGAGCAGTACTTC.

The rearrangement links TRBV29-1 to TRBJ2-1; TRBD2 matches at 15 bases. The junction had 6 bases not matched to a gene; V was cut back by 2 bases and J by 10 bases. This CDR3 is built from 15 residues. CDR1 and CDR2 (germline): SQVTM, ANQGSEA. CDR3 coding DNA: TGCAGCGTTGAACCGGGACTAGCGGGGGGAGAGGAGCAGTTCTTC. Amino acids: CSVEPGLAGGEEQFF.